Following are 26 T cell receptor beta chains from one sample sequenced in a study of cytomegalovirus exposure and HLA in healthy donors (dated by TCRdb to about 2017). Receptor libraries were prepared by the immunoSEQ multiplex PCR assay. For the multiplex PCR, a mixture combining 60 forward primers for TCR Vbeta segments and 13 reverse primers for TCR Jbeta segments was used. The clones in this table, taken by TCRdb from immuneACCESS, are in-frame only. Not every clone is retained; where verified, under half of the shortfall comes from an unresolved V gene, and the cause of the rest is unknown. This sample holds about 190,000 clones; roughly 86% were observed only once. The ten most abundant clones make up about 3.5% of the sample. The specimen was PBMCs. The origin of the receptors is a man in his forties in good health and CMV-seropositive.

The V and J genes are TRBV11-1 and TRBJ2-3; 8 bases map to TRBD2. CDR1 and CDR2 from the germline V gene are SGHAT and FQDESV (reference sequence). This CDR3 is built from 15 residues. V lost 6 bases and J lost 5; bases outside the gene matches: 10. The CDR3 loop reads CASSRRGGSLDTQYF. CDR3 nucleotide sequence: TGTGCCAGCAGTCGCCGGGGGGGGAGCTTAGATACGCAGTATTTT.

In nucleotides, the CDR3 is TGCGCCAGCAGCCTACAAGCGGGCACCCTAATGAACTATGGCTACACCTTC. Translating gives CASSLQAGTLMNYGYTF. This rearrangement joins TRBV5-1 to TRBJ1-2; D not resolved. Between the trimmed V and J ends, which lost 4 bases and 2 bases, there was a span of 21 bases. The CDR3 is 17 amino acids. Germline lookup yields CDR1 SGHRS and CDR2 YFSETQ.

For this clone: A read error may account for a junction end that differs from germline. The chain couples TRBV6-5 to TRBJ1-2; 7 positions agree with TRBD1. This CDR3 region has 12 residues. The germline CDR1 and CDR2 sequences are MNHEY and SVGAGI. DNA of the CDR3: TGTGCCATCAGTGACAGGGCAGGTGGCTACACCTTC. It yields the protein CAISDRAGGYTF.

The chain combines TRBV9 with TRBJ2-7; 7 positions agree with TRBD2. Germline lookup yields CDR1 SGDLS and CDR2 YYNGEE. With V trimmed by 4 bases and J by 0 bases, 1 base remained unmatched. The CDR3 totals 13 residues. The CDR3 region has the DNA TGTGCCAGCAGCCGGGGGGACTCCTACGAGCAGTACTTC. Translating it yields CASSRGDSYEQYF.

This sequence joins TRBV19 and TRBJ1-5; D is perhaps TRBD1 (6 bases). V dropped 6 bases and J dropped 3 bases, with 15 bases sitting between them. CDR3 length equals 15 residues. The germline CDR1 and CDR2 sequences are LNHDA and SQIVND (reference sequence). DNA of the CDR3: TGTGCCAGTAGCCCTAAGGACAGAAACAATCAGCCCCAGCATTTT. It is translated as CASSPKDRNNQPQHF.

The chain uses TRBV18 and TRBJ1-4, with D tentatively TRBD1 (6 bases). The CDR3 consists of 14 residues. With 5 bases removed from V and 3 bases from J, the gap between germline ends came to 10 bases. Germline V lookup: CDR1 KGHSH, CDR2 LQKENI. Here the CDR3 DNA reads TGTGCCAGCTCAATGGGGGCAGCTAATGAAAAACTGTTTTTT. Its protein product is CASSMGAANEKLFF.

This chain links TRBV10-3 with TRBJ2-3, with TRBD1 matching over 9 bases. The CDR3 has 13 residues. CDR1 and CDR2 (germline): ENHRY, SYGVKD. The V and J ends lost 10 bases and 3 bases, in that order; junction bases with no gene match: 5. CDR3 sequence reads: CATRTGVTDTQYF. CDR3 sequence (DNA): TGTGCCACACGGACAGGGGTGACAGATACGCAGTATTTT.

The chain joins TRBV4-2 to TRBJ2-3, with 13 nucleotides matching TRBD2. V lost 4 bases and J lost 2; bases outside the gene matches: 3. Germline-derived CDR1 and CDR2 are LGHNA and YNFKEQ. This CDR3 region has 16 residues. The CDR3 coding sequence is TGTGCCAGCAGCCTAGGGACTAGCGGGGCCACAGATACGCAGTATTTT. Its protein product is CASSLGTSGATDTQYF.

The rearrangement joins TRBV25-1 to TRBJ2-1; TRBD1 aligns across 7 bases. CDR3 length equals 16 residues. Germline CDR1 and CDR2: MGHDK and SYGVNS. V was pared by 4 bases and J by 2 bases, with 8 bases of the junction left unmatched. CDR3: CASSGADRAPYNEQFF. The DNA for the CDR3 is TGTGCCAGCAGTGGAGCTGACAGGGCTCCCTACAATGAGCAGTTCTTC.

The chain is built from TRBV7-9 and TRBJ2-7; 8 nucleotides agree with TRBD1. The CDR3 extends over 16 amino acids. The J segment lost 4 bases and the V segment lost 1 base, leaving 9 bases of the junction unmatched. The germline gives CDR1 SEHNR, CDR2 FQNEAQ (reference sequence). For the CDR3, the DNA is TGTGCCAGCAGCTTAGGGCGTGGACAGGGTGTATACGAGCAGTACTTC. It yields the protein CASSLGRGQGVYEQYF.

The chain joins TRBV7-8 to TRBJ2-3; possibly TRBD1 for D (6 bases). CDR1 SGHVS and CDR2 FQNEAQ come from the germline V gene. The CDR3 runs 15 residues. Trimming removed 4 bases at V and 2 bases at J, with 13 bases between. The CDR3 nucleotides read TGTGCCAGCAGCTCCCAGGGGCTGGACACAGATACGCAGTATTTT. Protein product: CASSSQGLDTDTQYF. Filled out from reference TRBV7-8 and TRBJ2-3, the complete variable domain reads GAGVSQSPRYKVAKRGQDVALRCDPISGHVSLFWYQQALGQGPEFLTYFQNEAQLDKSGLPSDRFFAERPEGSVSTLKIQRTQQEDSAVYLCASSSQGLDTDTQYFGPGTRLTVL.

The chain has TRBV7-8 and TRBJ2-2; D ambiguous. Germline CDR1 and CDR2: SGHVS and FQNEAQ. Between the trimmed V and J ends, which lost 6 bases and 3 bases, there was a span of 11 bases. The length of the CDR3 is 14 residues. CDR3 protein: CASRGSTYTGELFF. Here the CDR3 DNA reads TGTGCCAGCAGGGGCAGTACCTACACCGGGGAGCTGTTTTTT.

This clone was observed a few times. The gene calls are TRBV5-4 and TRBJ2-6; tentatively, D is TRBD1 (5 bases). The germline gives CDR1 SGHNT, CDR2 YYREEE (reference sequence). Trimming shortened V by 4 bases and J by 2 bases, and 10 bases separated the two germline ends. CDR3 length equals 15 residues. CDR3 loop: CASSLQDPGANVLTF. The CDR3 DNA sequence: TGTGCCAGCAGCCTACAGGACCCTGGGGCCAACGTCCTGACTTTC.

The chain carries TRBV5-4 and TRBJ2-5; 13 bases match TRBD2. CDR3 length: 17 amino acids. The germline V gene encodes CDR1 SGHNT and CDR2 YYREEE (reference sequence). V lost 4 bases to trimming and J lost 2 bases; unmatched junction nucleotides: 8. The CDR3 loop is CASSHGLAGDIQETQYF. As DNA, the CDR3 is TGTGCCAGCAGCCACGGACTAGCGGGGGACATACAAGAGACCCAGTACTTC.

In DNA, the CDR3 is TGTGCCAGCAGAGTGACAGGGGGCGCGTACTACGAGCAGTACTTC. Amino acids: CASRVTGGAYYEQYF. The rearrangement uses TRBV6-1 and TRBJ2-7; TRBD1 agrees at 10 bases. J gave up 3 bases and V 6 bases, and 8 bases lay outside the gene matches. The CDR3 loop spans 15 amino acids. Germline V lookup: CDR1 MNHNS, CDR2 SASEGT.

The chain recombines TRBV19 with TRBJ1-6; 10 bases line up with TRBD1. The junction had 4 bases not matched to a gene; V was cut back by 5 bases and J by 9 bases. CDR3 length equals 14 residues. Germline V gives CDR1 LNHDA, CDR2 SQIVND (reference sequence). DNA for the CDR3: TGTGCCAGTAGTCTCCGGGACAGGGGTTCACCCCTCCACTTT. This sequence encodes CASSLRDRGSPLHF.

This sequence joins TRBV5-1 and TRBJ1-1, with 9 nucleotides matching TRBD1. The CDR3 totals 15 residues. CDR1 is SGHRS and CDR2 is YFSETQ in the germline V gene. The ends lost 4 bases at V and 5 bases at J; junction bases unmatched: 9. The CDR3 coding sequence is TGCGCCAGCAGCGCTTGGGGACAGGGAGGAACTGAAGCTTTCTTT. This gives the protein CASSAWGQGGTEAFF.

The chain is built from TRBV19 and TRBJ2-1, with D unresolved. Germline CDR1 and CDR2: LNHDA and SQIVND (reference sequence). The ends were cut back, 6 bases at V and 7 bases at J, with 16 bases in the middle. The CDR3 sequence is 14 residues long. CDR3 nucleotide sequence: TGTGCCAGTAGCCCTTCCCTATTATTGAATGAGCAGTTCTTC. Translation: CASSPSLLLNEQFF.

The chain uses TRBV6-1 and TRBJ2-7, with 11 bases aligning to TRBD1. J gave up 3 bases and V 2 bases, and 9 bases lay outside the gene matches. The CDR3 runs 17 residues. The germline V gene has CDR1 MNHNS and CDR2 SASEGT. This CDR3 is CASSESRTGGIIYEQYF. CDR3 DNA: TGTGCCAGCAGTGAATCCCGGACAGGGGGCATCATCTACGAGCAGTACTTC.

V is TRBV6-1 and J is TRBJ2-7, with 7 positions matching TRBD1. Germline CDR1 is MNHNS and CDR2 is SASEGT. This CDR3 is built from 15 residues. With V trimmed by 5 bases and J by 3 bases, 10 bases remained unmatched. The CDR3 is CASSNTGTEVYEQYF. As DNA, the CDR3 is TGTGCCAGCAGTAACACCGGGACAGAAGTCTACGAGCAGTACTTC.

The rearrangement uses TRBV12-5 and TRBJ2-2; tentative D call: TRBD1 (6 bases). The germline V gene has CDR1 LGHNT and CDR2 FRNRAP. V was trimmed by 7 bases and J by 6 bases, leaving 18 bases between them. The length of the CDR3 is 15 residues. The CDR3 is CASAWDNFQSGELFF. The CDR3 nucleotides are TGTGCTAGTGCCTGGGACAATTTTCAGTCCGGGGAGCTGTTTTTT.

On this clone: One end of the junction is discordant with germline, which a read error may explain. The chain links TRBV7-2 to TRBJ2-5, with 8 bases that match TRBD1. This CDR3 region has 13 residues. Germline V gene sequence: CDR1 SGHTA, CDR2 FQGNSA. In DNA, the CDR3 is TGTGCCAGCAGCTTAGATAGGCGGGGACAGGCTCACTTC. Its translation: CASSLDRRGQAHF.

The chain is built from TRBV6-1 and TRBJ2-2, with TRBD2 identical over 7 bases. CDR3 size: 13 residues. J gave up 15 bases and V 3 bases, and 10 bases lay outside the gene matches. The germline gives CDR1 MNHNS, CDR2 SASEGT. The CDR3 here is CASSEQVGGFVFF. CDR3 nucleotide sequence: TGTGCCAGCAGTGAGCAGGTCGGGGGGTTTGTGTTTTTT.

The chain is built from TRBV15 and TRBJ2-5; tentatively, D is TRBD2 (5 bases). CDR3 size: 12 residues. Deletions cut 0 bases from V and 11 bases from J, with 10 bases between. CDR1 is LNHNV and CDR2 is YYDKDF in the germline V gene (reference sequence). DNA of the CDR3: TGTGCCACCAGCAGAGATTGGGGAGAGCAGTACTTC. Encoded protein: CATSRDWGEQYF.

CDR3 protein: CASSQDLGARYEQYF. The CDR3 region has the DNA TGTGCCAGCAGCCAAGATCTGGGGGCGCGTTACGAGCAGTACTTC. This chain joins TRBV4-2 and TRBJ2-7; D is perhaps TRBD1 (6 bases). CDR1 is LGHNA and CDR2 is YNFKEQ in the germline V gene. The CDR3 loop spans 15 amino acids. Trimming left V 0 bases short and J 4 bases short, with 13 bases between.

This rearrangement joins TRBV18 to TRBJ1-1, with 10 bases identical to TRBD1. This CDR3 spans 17 amino acids. Trimming removed 2 bases from V and 1 base from J; junction bases left unmatched: 7. Germline assignment: CDR1 KGHSH and CDR2 LQKENI. The CDR3 here is CASSPFETGGRNTEAFF. The DNA for the CDR3 is TGTGCCAGCTCACCATTTGAGACAGGGGGCAGGAACACTGAAGCTTTCTTT.